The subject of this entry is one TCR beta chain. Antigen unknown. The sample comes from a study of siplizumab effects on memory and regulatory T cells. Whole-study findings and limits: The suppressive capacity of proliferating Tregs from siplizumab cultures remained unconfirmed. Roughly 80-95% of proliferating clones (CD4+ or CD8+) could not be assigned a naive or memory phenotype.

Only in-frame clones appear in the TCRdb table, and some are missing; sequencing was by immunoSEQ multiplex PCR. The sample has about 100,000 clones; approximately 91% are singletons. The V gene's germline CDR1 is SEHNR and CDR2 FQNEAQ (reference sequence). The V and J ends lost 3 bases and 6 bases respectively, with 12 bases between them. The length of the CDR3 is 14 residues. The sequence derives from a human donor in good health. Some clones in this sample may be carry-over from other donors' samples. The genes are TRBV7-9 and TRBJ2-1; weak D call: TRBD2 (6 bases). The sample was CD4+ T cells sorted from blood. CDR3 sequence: CASSFSLATNEQFF. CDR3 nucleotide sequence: TGTGCCAGCAGCTTTTCACTAGCTACCAATGAGCAGTTCTTC.